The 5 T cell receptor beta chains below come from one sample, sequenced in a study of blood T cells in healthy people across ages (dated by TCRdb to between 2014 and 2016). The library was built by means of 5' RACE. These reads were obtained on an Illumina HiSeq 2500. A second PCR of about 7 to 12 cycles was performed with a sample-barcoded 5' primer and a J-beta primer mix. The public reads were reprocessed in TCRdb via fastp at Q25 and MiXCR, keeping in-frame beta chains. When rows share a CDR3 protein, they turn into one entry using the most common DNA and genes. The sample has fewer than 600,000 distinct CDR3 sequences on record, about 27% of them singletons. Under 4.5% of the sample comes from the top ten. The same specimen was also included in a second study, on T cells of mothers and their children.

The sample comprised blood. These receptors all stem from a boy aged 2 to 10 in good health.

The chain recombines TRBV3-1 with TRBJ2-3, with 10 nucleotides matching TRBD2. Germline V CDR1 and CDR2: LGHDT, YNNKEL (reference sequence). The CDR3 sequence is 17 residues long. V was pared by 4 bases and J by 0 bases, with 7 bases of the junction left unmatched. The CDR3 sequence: CASSPGVAGGSTDTQYF. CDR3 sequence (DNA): TGTGCCAGCAGCCCCGGGGTAGCGGGGGGAAGCACAGATACGCAGTATTTT.

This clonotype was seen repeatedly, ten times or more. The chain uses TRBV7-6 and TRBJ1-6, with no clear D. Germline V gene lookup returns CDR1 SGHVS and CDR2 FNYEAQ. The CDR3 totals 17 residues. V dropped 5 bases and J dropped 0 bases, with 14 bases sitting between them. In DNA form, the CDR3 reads TGTGCCAGCAGCCCGAGACGGGATAACTCCTATAATTCACCCCTCCACTTT. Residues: CASSPRRDNSYNSPLHF.

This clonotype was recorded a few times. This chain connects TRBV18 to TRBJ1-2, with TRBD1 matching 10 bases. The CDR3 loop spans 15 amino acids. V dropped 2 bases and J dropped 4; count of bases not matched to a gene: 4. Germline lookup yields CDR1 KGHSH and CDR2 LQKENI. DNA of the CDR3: TGTGCCAGCTCACCAGGGGGACAGGGGTTCTATGGCTACACCTTC. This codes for CASSPGGQGFYGYTF.

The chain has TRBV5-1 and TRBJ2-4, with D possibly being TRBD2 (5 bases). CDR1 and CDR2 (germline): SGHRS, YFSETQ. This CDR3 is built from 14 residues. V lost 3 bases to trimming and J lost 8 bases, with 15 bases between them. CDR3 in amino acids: CASSSGIEDDIQYF. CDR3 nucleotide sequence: TGCGCCAGCAGCTCGGGAATCGAGGACGACATTCAGTACTTC.

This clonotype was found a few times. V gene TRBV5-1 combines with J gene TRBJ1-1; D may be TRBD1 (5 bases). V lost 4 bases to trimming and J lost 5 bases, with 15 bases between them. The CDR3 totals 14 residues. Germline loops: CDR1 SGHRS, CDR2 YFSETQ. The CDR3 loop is CASSPTASGTEAFF. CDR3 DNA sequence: TGCGCCAGCAGCCCGACGGCCTCAGGGACTGAAGCTTTCTTT.